The sequence of this T cell receptor (beta chain) was determined in a study of blood T cell repertoires in COVID-19. Whole-study context: The United States, Italy and Spain supplied acute and convalescent COVID-19 samples. Sources were T cells, B-cell-depleted T cells, or PBMCs; the material itself was cDNA or gDNA.

This CDR3 comprises 13 residues. The V gene end was trimmed by 4 bases and the J gene end by 6 bases; junction bases not matched to a gene: 4. Germline loops: CDR1 SGHRS, CDR2 YFSETQ. In the source study's methods: Estimates of nucleated cell counts were drawn from the amplification of reference gene primers. Profiled with immunoSEQ multiplex PCR; TCRdb holds only in-frame clones, not every one. The D gene and trimming were derived from the DNA, and the V and J assignments and clone size from that table. The table shows roughly 30,000 clones, with around nine tenths occurring only once. Source material: peripheral blood. The chain joins TRBV5-1 to TRBJ2-7; 10 bases are shared with TRBD2. This TCR derives from a human donor in a cohort sampled during active COVID-19. CDR3 bases: TGCGCCAGCAGCCTGGGGACTAGCGTCGAGCAGTACTTC. Translation gives CASSLGTSVEQYF.